The clone carrying this T cell receptor beta chain was detected a few times. CDR1 is MDHEN, CDR2 SYDVKM, per germline. The CDR3 has 15 amino acids. The V gene lost 7 bases and the J gene lost 7 bases, with 22 bases spanning the gap. The sample is drawn from a study of blood T cells in healthy people across ages. A second about 7 to 12 cycle PCR used barcoded and J-beta primers. TCRdb reprocessed the 5' RACE reads via MiXCR and lists one record per CDR3 protein. The repertoire consists of around 780,000 distinct CDR3 sequences, with more than 50% occurring once and the leading ten covering approximately 24%.

The origin of this receptor is a man aged 35-49 years in good health. Sequenced input: blood. V gene TRBV28 combines with J gene TRBJ1-1; a weak D match, TRBD1 (5 bases). The CDR3, as DNA: TGTGCCAGCATCAAGGCAGCAGGGCTTCGGGATGAAGCTTTCTTT. Translated: CASIKAAGLRDEAFF. The variable domain in full, with the rest retrieved from reference TRBV28 and TRBJ1-1, is DVKVTQSSRYLVKRTGEKVFLECVQDMDHENMFWYRQDPGLGLRLIYFSYDVKMKEKGDIPEGYSVSREKKERFSLILESASTNQTSMYLCASIKAAGLRDEAFFGQGTRLTVV.